The 17 T cell receptor beta chains given below trace back to one sample, sequenced in a study of blood T cell repertoires in COVID-19. Sequencing was performed with immunoSEQ multiplex PCR; in TCRdb, only in-frame clones are kept and a portion is missing. The table shows some 120,000 clones, with roughly four fifths occurring only once. The sequenced material came from PBMCs or T cells enriched from blood (not recorded which). The receptors stem from a man aged 30-40 years who had recovered from COVID-19.

V gene TRBV6-5 combines with J gene TRBJ2-7, with TRBD2 identical over 9 bases. The CDR3 extends over 16 amino acids. CDR1 and CDR2 from the germline V gene are MNHEY and SVGAGI. Germline trimming cut 0 bases from V and 2 bases from J; bases unmatched to any gene: 5. The DNA of the CDR3 is TGTGCCAGCAGTTACTCTGGGGCTAGCGGGGCCTACGAGCAGTACTTC. Protein sequence: CASSYSGASGAYEQYF.

J is TRBJ1-1 and V is TRBV6-5; the D is unclear. The CDR3 sequence is 14 residues long. Trimming stripped 0 bases from V and 11 bases from J, with 16 bases between. Per the germline V gene, CDR1 is MNHEY and CDR2 is SVGAGI. The CDR3 DNA follows: TGTGCCAGCAGTTACTCCGGGATCGCGAATTGGGCTTTCTTT. Translating it yields CASSYSGIANWAFF.

This chain joins TRBV28 and TRBJ1-2; 8 bases are shared with TRBD1. V was pared by 5 bases and J by 2 bases, with 4 bases of the junction left unmatched. CDR1 MDHEN and CDR2 SYDVKM come from the germline V gene. CDR3 size: 14 residues. The CDR3 nucleotides are TGTGCCAGCAGTGGGGGGGACAGGAACTATGGCTACACCTTC. Protein: CASSGGDRNYGYTF.

The gene calls are TRBV27 and TRBJ2-1; D might be TRBD2 (6 bases). V was trimmed by 0 bases and J by 2 bases, leaving 8 bases between them. Germline values: CDR1 MNHEY, CDR2 SMNVEV (reference sequence). This CDR3 contains 15 residues. The CDR3 spells CASSLSGGTYNEQFF. Written as DNA, the CDR3 is TGTGCCAGCAGTTTATCGGGGGGTACCTACAATGAGCAGTTCTTC.

This clone has a single count. The rearrangement links TRBV7-6 to TRBJ2-5, with 9 nucleotides matching TRBD2. There are 14 residues in the CDR3. Germline values: CDR1 SGHVS, CDR2 FNYEAQ. V shed 3 bases and J 5 bases; nucleotides not matched to a gene: 4. This CDR3 is CASSFGGGGETQYF. CDR3 DNA: TGTGCCAGCAGCTTTGGCGGGGGGGGTGAGACCCAGTACTTC.

The chain combines TRBV2 with TRBJ1-6, with a tentative D call TRBD1 (6 bases). Between the trimmed V and J ends, which lost 10 bases and 5 bases, there was a span of 12 bases. Germline V CDR1 and CDR2: SNHLY, FYNNEI. This CDR3 spans 13 amino acids. Written as DNA, the CDR3 is TGTGCCATTTCCAGGGGAGATAATTCACCCCTCCACTTT. Protein sequence: CAISRGDNSPLHF.

The sample holds one count of this clone. The chain links TRBV7-8 to TRBJ1-4; 7 bases map to TRBD1. Germline CDR1 and CDR2: SGHVS and FQNEAQ. CDR3 size: 18 residues. The J segment lost 8 bases and the V segment lost 4 bases, leaving 19 bases of the junction unmatched. CDR3 DNA: TGTGCCAGCAGCTCAGCTACCGGGACAGAATTTCCTAGGGAAAAACTGTTTTTT. Translated, it gives CASSSATGTEFPREKLFF. The full variable domain, with the rest looked up from reference TRBV7-8 and TRBJ1-4, is GAGVSQSPRYKVAKRGQDVALRCDPISGHVSLFWYQQALGQGPEFLTYFQNEAQLDKSGLPSDRFFAERPEGSVSTLKIQRTQQEDSAVYLCASSSATGTEFPREKLFFGSGTQLSVL.

The chain has TRBV29-1 and TRBJ2-2; TRBD2 aligns across 13 bases. CDR3 length equals 16 residues. Germline CDR1 is SQVTM and CDR2 is ANQGSEA. Unmatched junction bases numbered 5, after V lost 7 bases and J lost 0 bases. The CDR3 region is CSAKGTSGANTGELFF. CDR3 coding DNA: TGCAGCGCCAAAGGGACTAGCGGGGCGAACACCGGGGAGCTGTTTTTT.

V usage is TRBV19 and J usage is TRBJ1-1; D is unresolved. The V end lost 7 bases, the J end lost 1 base, and 7 bases lay between the germline ends. From germline, CDR1 is LNHDA and CDR2 SQIVND (reference sequence). The length of the CDR3 is 12 residues. The CDR3 is CASKEGNTEAFF. CDR3 nucleotides: TGTGCCAGTAAGGAGGGGAACACTGAAGCTTTCTTT.

This chain connects TRBV12-2 to TRBJ1-1; the tabulated D call, TRBD1, remains unverified against the DNA. TRBV12-2 is termed a pseudogene. The CDR3 spans 16 residues. The CDR3 spells CASRLIGTKMNTEAFF. In nucleotides, the CDR3 is TGTGCAAGTCGCTTAATCGGGACAAAAATGAACACTGAAGCTTTCTTT.

This chain uses TRBV5-4 with TRBJ2-3; TRBD2 might be the D (5 bases). The CDR3 contains 13 residues. With 5 bases removed from V and 11 bases from J, the gap between germline ends came to 18 bases. The germline gives CDR1 SGHNT, CDR2 YYREEE (reference sequence). This CDR3 is CASRPEAGSRQYF. The CDR3 DNA follows: TGTGCCAGCAGACCGGAGGCCGGGTCGCGGCAGTATTTT.

This sequence joins TRBV30 and TRBJ2-7, with a possible D match to TRBD1 (7 bases). The CDR3 extends over 12 amino acids. CDR1 is GTSNPN, CDR2 SVGIG, per germline (reference sequence). Trimming removed 4 bases at V and 5 bases at J, with 12 bases between. The CDR3 nucleotides are TGTGCCTGGACTCAGGGGGGCCACGAGCAGTACTTC. Protein product: CAWTQGGHEQYF. Filled out from reference TRBV30 and TRBJ2-7, the complete variable domain reads SQTIHQWPATLVQPVGSPLSLECTVEGTSNPNLYWYRQAAGRGLQLLFYSVGIGQISSEVPQNLSASRPQDRQFILSSKKLLLSDSGFYLCAWTQGGHEQYFGPGTRLTVT.

The V gene is TRBV9, the J gene TRBJ2-1, with 11 bases matching TRBD2. Germline V lookup: CDR1 SGDLS, CDR2 YYNGEE. V lost 4 bases and J lost 3; bases outside the gene matches: 3. The CDR3 has 15 residues. The chain's CDR3 is CASSNGTSGYNEQFF. As DNA, the CDR3 is TGTGCCAGCAGCAACGGGACTAGCGGCTACAATGAGCAGTTCTTC.

The genes are TRBV3-1 (or the pseudogene TRBV3-2) and TRBJ2-5; D ambiguous. V was shortened by 3 bases and J by 2 bases, with 10 bases between the two germline ends. The CDR3 length is 14 residues. The germline CDR1 and CDR2 sequences are LGHDT and YNNKEL (reference sequence). For the CDR3, the DNA is TGTGCCAGCAGCCACGGTGGCAGGCAAGAGACCCAGTACTTC. Translating it yields CASSHGGRQETQYF.

The V gene is TRBV29-1, the J gene TRBJ2-1; TRBD2 agrees at 8 bases. Germline V gives CDR1 SQVTM, CDR2 ANQGSEA. The CDR3 is 19 amino acids. The V and J ends lost 4 bases and 2 bases, in that order; junction bases with no gene match: 19. Here the CDR3 DNA reads TGCAGCGTTGCCCCTACCCTAGGAGCGGGAGAGTCCCCCTACAATGAGCAGTTCTTC. Its translation: CSVAPTLGAGESPYNEQFF.

The chain carries TRBV12-5 and TRBJ1-1, with D uncertain. V was clipped by 2 bases and J by 7 bases, with 11 bases between them. Germline CDR1 is LGHNT and CDR2 is FRNRAP. The CDR3 runs to 13 residues. Here the CDR3 reads CASGLLPGNEAFF. DNA for the CDR3: TGTGCTAGTGGTTTGCTACCGGGGAATGAAGCTTTCTTT.

This rearrangement joins TRBV2 to TRBJ2-1, with a possible D match to TRBD2 (5 bases). Looked up from germline, CDR1 is SNHLY and CDR2 is FYNNEI. Trimming took off 6 bases at V and 4 bases at J, with 10 bases between the two ends. This CDR3 has 13 amino acids. The CDR3 region has the DNA TGTGCCAGCAGCAGTTCGGGATACAATGAGCAGTTCTTC. Its translation: CASSSSGYNEQFF.